A selection of T cell receptor beta chains follows, all from one sample in a study of T cell responses to AZD1222 COVID-19 vaccine. The data were produced by immunoSEQ multiplex PCR, yet TCRdb's version contains in-frame clones alone and is incomplete. The data hold over 140,000 clones, with roughly 92% observed a single time. Source: peripheral blood, taken on day 0 of AZD1222 vaccination. Receptors originate from an adult in good health. Both conserved end residues are part of each CDR3. Fields, in order: D gene, V gene, clone size, J gene, CDR3 DNA, CDR3 protein. A D gene is named only where the DNA matches it firmly. Some rows mark clone size as missing; the rest say once, few, many or name a class of expanded clone.

>TRBD1|TRBV6-4|NA|TRBJ2-2
TGTGCCAGCAGAGATCAGGGGGACACCGGGGAGCTGTTTTTT
CASRDQGDTGELFF
>NA|TRBV7-9|NA|TRBJ2-7
TGTGCCAGCAGCTTAACAGGGTCTGGACGCGAGCAGTACTTC
CASSLTGSGREQYF
>NA|TRBV11-3|NA|TRBJ2-1
TGTGCCAGCAAGGGCAGGGACGTCAATGAGCAGTTCTTC
CASKGRDVNEQFF
>TRBD2|TRBV11-2|NA|TRBJ2-7
TGTGCCAGCAGCCTGATGAGCGGGGGCATCTACGAGCAGTACTTC
CASSLMSGGIYEQYF
>TRBD1|TRBV7-9|once|TRBJ1-4
TGTGCCAGCAGCTTAGGGACAGGCGATGAAAAACTGTTTTTT
CASSLGTGDEKLFF
>TRBD1|TRBV29-1|NA|TRBJ2-7
TGCAGCGTTGGAGACAGGGGTGGTGACTACGAGCAGTACTTC
CSVGDRGGDYEQYF
>NA|TRBV6-4|NA|TRBJ1-5
TGTGCCAGCAGTGACTCCGGAGGGCCCCAGCATTTT
CASSDSGGPQHF
>NA|TRBV12-3/TRBV12-4|NA|TRBJ1-1
TGTGCCAGCAGCCGCGACAGTAACACTGAAGCTTTCTTT
CASSRDSNTEAFF
>NA|TRBV6-5|NA|TRBJ1-4
TGTGCCAGCAGTACGGGAGGTGAAAGTGAAAAACTGTTTTTT
CASSTGGESEKLFF
>TRBD2|TRBV28|NA|TRBJ2-1
TGTGCCAGCAGGGCGGGGGGGGCCCAATACAATGAGCAGTTCTTC
CASRAGGAQYNEQFF